The 31 T cell receptor beta chains in this list originate from one sample, sequenced in a study of early T cells in non-severe SARS-CoV-2 infection. TCRdb re-called the 5' RACE reads through MiXCR, storing one row per CDR3 protein. Counted here are approximately 66,000 distinct CDR3 sequences, 13% occurring once; the ten biggest clones make up 5.2%. The sequenced sample was whole blood. The receptors originated from an adult who was a healthcare worker with PCR-confirmed SARS-CoV-2 infection or an uninfected control (not recorded which).

The V and J genes are TRBV5-1 and TRBJ2-3; possibly TRBD1 or TRBD2 for D (5 bases each). The CDR3 spans 15 residues. With 6 bases removed from V and 1 base from J, the gap between germline ends came to 15 bases. Germline loops: CDR1 SGHRS, CDR2 YFSETQ. DNA for the CDR3: TGCGCCAGCAACCATAAAATGGGGGGCACAGATACGCAGTATTTT. Translated, it gives CASNHKMGGTDTQYF.

This clonotype was seen a few times. The chain links TRBV7-2 to TRBJ2-1; 9 nucleotides agree with TRBD2. The V and J ends lost 5 bases and 0 bases, in that order; junction bases with no gene match: 5. The CDR3 length is 16 residues. CDR1 and CDR2 (germline): SGHTA, FQGNSA. The CDR3 here is CASSPDSGSSYNEQFF. CDR3 DNA sequence: TGTGCCAGCAGCCCTGATAGCGGGAGCTCCTACAATGAGCAGTTCTTC.

The table lists this clonotype with many counts. V gene TRBV7-8 combines with J gene TRBJ2-1; D possibly corresponds to TRBD1 (5 bases). Trimming shortened V by 3 bases and J by 3 bases, and 12 bases separated the two germline ends. Per germline, CDR1 SGHVS and CDR2 FQNEAQ. CDR3 length: 15 residues. The CDR3 DNA sequence: TGTGCCAGCAGCTTTTCAGGGTGGAACTACAATGAGCAGTTCTTC. Translated, it gives CASSFSGWNYNEQFF.

This clonotype was recorded at least ten times. The V gene is TRBV24-1, the J gene TRBJ2-3; 10 nucleotides line up with TRBD1. Germline CDR1 and CDR2: KGHDR and SFDVKD. The CDR3 covers 16 residues. Losses at the gene ends were 4 bases for V and 1 base for J; bases not matched to a gene: 4. The CDR3 DNA is TGTGCCACCAGTGACCCTGGACAGGGGGGCACAGATACGCAGTATTTT. The encoded protein is CATSDPGQGGTDTQYF.

On this clonotype itself: The conserved closing phenylalanine or tryptophan is absent in this CDR3, likely reflecting a read error. CDR3 region: CSARDAGEKSTDTQYL. The CDR3 DNA reads as TGCAGTGCTAGAGACGCGGGGGAGAAAAGCACAGATACGCAGTATTTA. J is TRBJ2-3 and V is TRBV20-1; 7 bases are a match to TRBD2. CDR3 length: 16 residues. The V gene's germline CDR1 is DFQATT and CDR2 SNEGSKA (reference sequence). V was pared by 0 bases and J by 0 bases, with 6 bases of the junction left unmatched.

This clonotype was recorded at least ten times. This sequence joins TRBV7-2 and TRBJ2-7; 7 bases are shared with TRBD2. Per the germline V gene, CDR1 is SGHTA and CDR2 is FQGNSA. This CDR3 is built from 14 residues. V lost 5 bases to trimming and J lost 2 bases; unmatched junction nucleotides: 6. The CDR3: CASSLLADTYEQYF. The DNA for the CDR3 is TGTGCCAGCAGCCTGCTAGCGGACACCTACGAGCAGTACTTC.

This clonotype was counted at least ten times. The CDR3 spells CASSDDGYNEQFF. In DNA, the CDR3 is TGTGCCAGCAGCGATGACGGATACAATGAGCAGTTCTTC. The chain employs TRBV7-9 and TRBJ2-1; D not resolved. Germline V gene data show CDR1 as SEHNR and CDR2 as FQNEAQ (reference sequence). This CDR3 is built from 13 residues. Trimming stripped 5 bases from V and 4 bases from J, with 9 bases between.

This clonotype was observed a handful of times. The rearrangement joins TRBV4-2 to TRBJ1-6; no reliable D call. Trimming left V 4 bases short and J 7 bases short, with 5 bases between. Germline V gene lookup returns CDR1 LGHNA and CDR2 YNFKEQ. The CDR3 loop spans 12 amino acids. The CDR3: CASSRANSPLHF. CDR3 nucleotides: TGTGCCAGCAGCCGGGCCAATTCACCCCTCCACTTT.

This clonotype occurred a few times. This rearrangement joins TRBV3-1 to TRBJ1-6, with D possibly being TRBD1 (5 bases). The V gene's germline CDR1 is LGHDT and CDR2 YNNKEL (reference sequence). The CDR3 has 16 residues. Trimming cost V 0 bases and J 11 bases, with 17 bases left between them. The CDR3 bases are TGTGCCAGCAGCCAAGATCCTGACAGTAGTACGGCACCCCTCCACTTT. This translates into CASSQDPDSSTAPLHF.

The CDR3 region is CASSPDTTSGRRELFF. CDR3 sequence (DNA): TGTGCCAGCAGCCCCGACACCACTAGCGGGAGGAGGGAGCTGTTTTTT. This chain uses TRBV9 with TRBJ2-2, with 12 bases matching TRBD2. With 4 bases clipped from V and 9 bases from J, the junction kept 10 bases outside the gene matches. The CDR3 is 16 residues long. In germline, CDR1 is SGDLS, CDR2 YYNGEE.

This sequence joins TRBV5-1 and TRBJ2-1, with D unclear. The CDR3 sequence is 16 residues long. Trimming stripped 1 base from V and 5 bases from J, with 16 bases between. The germline CDR1 and CDR2 sequences are SGHRS and YFSETQ. Here the CDR3 DNA reads TGCGCCAGCAGCTTGACTGGTGGGCTGCAAAACAATGAGCAGTTCTTC. Protein product: CASSLTGGLQNNEQFF.

This clonotype came up a few times. The V and J genes are TRBV2 and TRBJ2-2; no definite D call. This CDR3 contains 13 residues. V dropped 8 bases and J dropped 5 bases, with 12 bases sitting between them. Germline V gene sequence: CDR1 SNHLY, CDR2 FYNNEI. CDR3 sequence reads: CASAETSTGELFF. The CDR3 region has the DNA TGTGCCAGCGCTGAGACCTCGACCGGGGAGCTGTTTTTT.

This clonotype was counted only a few times. The rearrangement joins TRBV21-1 to TRBJ2-5; the tabulated D call, TRBD2, remains unverified against the DNA. TRBV21-1 is a listed pseudogene. CDR3 length: 17 residues. The DNA for the CDR3 is TGTGCCAGCAGCAAAGTGGGCGTAGCGGGAAACCAAGAGACCCAGTACTTC. Its translation is CASSKVGVAGNQETQYF.

V and J are TRBV29-1 and TRBJ2-1, with D maybe TRBD2 (6 bases). The CDR3 totals 13 residues. CDR1 is SQVTM, CDR2 ANQGSEA, per germline. The V and J ends lost 4 bases and 0 bases respectively, with 7 bases between them. The CDR3, as DNA: TGCAGCGTTGCTAGCGTCTCCTACAATGAGCAGTTCTTC. Translating gives CSVASVSYNEQFF.

This clonotype was detected a few times. V usage is TRBV11-1 and J usage is TRBJ2-3, with a weak D call TRBD1 (6 bases). There are 13 residues in the CDR3. Trimming removed 7 bases at V and 4 bases at J, with 12 bases between. CDR1 SGHAT and CDR2 FQDESV come from the germline V gene (reference sequence). CDR3 sequence (DNA): TGTGCCAGCATAGGGGGTACGGCAGATACGCAGTATTTT. It translates to CASIGGTADTQYF.

V usage is TRBV12-3 or TRBV12-4 and J usage is TRBJ2-3; 8 bases agree with TRBD1. This CDR3 comprises 15 residues. With 3 bases clipped from V and 4 bases from J, the junction kept 6 bases outside the gene matches. In DNA, the CDR3 is TGTGCCAGCAGTTTCAGTCAGGGGGCCTCAGATACGCAGTATTTT. Translation: CASSFSQGASDTQYF.

The V call is TRBV14, the J call TRBJ1-1; D uncertain. V was trimmed by 2 bases and J by 1 base, leaving 5 bases between them. This CDR3 has 13 residues. The V gene's germline CDR1 is SGHDN and CDR2 FVKESK. CDR3 nucleotide sequence: TGTGCCAGCAGCCAAAAAGCGAACACTGAAGCTTTCTTT. This translates into CASSQKANTEAFF.

The CDR3 sequence is CSVDAGNQETQYF. CDR3 nucleotides: TGCAGCGTTGACGCCGGGAACCAAGAGACCCAGTACTTC. This sequence joins TRBV29-1 and TRBJ2-5, with D tentatively TRBD2 (5 bases). Germline V gene data show CDR1 as SQVTM and CDR2 as ANQGSEA. The germline V and J ends were trimmed by 3 bases and 0 bases, with 8 bases remaining between them. CDR3 size: 13 residues.

The CDR3: CASSLGLLGTQYF. The CDR3, as DNA: TGTGCCAGCAGCTTAGGTCTCTTGGGGACCCAGTACTTC. V and J are TRBV7-2 and TRBJ2-5; no clear D. The CDR3 extends over 13 amino acids. V lost 1 base to trimming and J lost 7 bases, with 10 bases between them. Germline assignment: CDR1 SGHTA and CDR2 FQGNSA.

This clonotype showed up many times. The chain combines TRBV5-1 with TRBJ2-2; 9 bases align to TRBD2. Germline CDR1 and CDR2: SGHRS and YFSETQ. CDR3 length: 17 residues. Losses at the gene ends were 4 bases for V and 5 bases for J; bases not matched to a gene: 12. The CDR3 loop is CASSPKIAGVRTGELFF. The DNA for the CDR3 is TGCGCCAGCAGCCCGAAAATAGCGGGGGTTAGAACCGGGGAGCTGTTTTTT.

The chain carries TRBV4-3 and TRBJ2-2; TRBD1 matches at 7 bases. The CDR3 is 15 amino acids. The V gene's germline CDR1 is LGHNA and CDR2 YSLEER. J gave up 4 bases and V 2 bases, and 4 bases lay outside the gene matches. The DNA of the CDR3 is TGCGCCAGCAGCCAAATAAGGGGGCGCACCGGGGAGCTGTTTTTT. Protein: CASSQIRGRTGELFF.

This clonotype appeared many times. The chain couples TRBV18 to TRBJ1-2, with 8 nucleotides matching TRBD1. Losses at the gene ends were 2 bases for V and 6 bases for J; bases not matched to a gene: 8. Germline CDR1 reads KGHSH; CDR2 reads LQKENI. The CDR3 totals 15 residues. The CDR3 loop reads CASSPYSGGADGYTF. CDR3 nucleotide sequence: TGTGCCAGCTCACCATACTCAGGGGGCGCAGATGGCTACACCTTC.

Note on this clonotype: Possible read error: a much larger clone is one base away. V is TRBV28 and J is TRBJ1-5, with D possibly being TRBD1 (6 bases). Germline assignment: CDR1 MDHEN and CDR2 SYDVKM. V lost 3 bases and J 2 bases, leaving 17 bases between the germline ends. CDR3 size: 17 residues. The CDR3 region is CASSLGTQGYCNQPQHF. The CDR3 DNA reads TGTGCCAGCAGTTTGGGGACACAGGGTTACTGCAATCAGCCCCAGCATTTT.

V and J are TRBV7-9 and TRBJ2-2, with D perhaps matching TRBD2 (6 bases). Germline V gives CDR1 SEHNR, CDR2 FQNEAQ (reference sequence). V lost 6 bases, J lost 1 base, and 12 bases lay in between. CDR3 length equals 15 residues. This CDR3 reads CASSTTRENTGELFF. CDR3 bases: TGTGCCAGCAGTACGACTAGGGAGAACACCGGGGAGCTGTTTTTT.

This sequence joins TRBV11-2 and TRBJ2-2; D is perhaps TRBD1 or TRBD2 (6 bases each). Trimming shortened V by 4 bases and J by 2 bases, and 14 bases separated the two germline ends. Germline CDR1 and CDR2: SGHAT and FQNNGV. The CDR3 length is 16 residues. This CDR3 is CASSSKRGRNTGELFF. The CDR3 DNA sequence: TGTGCCAGCAGCTCAAAACGGGGGCGTAACACCGGGGAGCTGTTTTTT.

This chain uses TRBV5-6 with TRBJ2-5, with D possibly TRBD2 on 5 matching bases. Trimming left V 3 bases short and J 5 bases short, with 14 bases between. Germline CDR1 is SGHDT and CDR2 is YYEEEE. The CDR3 runs 14 residues. CDR3 DNA: TGTGCCAGCAGCTCTAGAGGGCTCGTCGAGACCCAGTACTTC. It specifies CASSSRGLVETQYF.

This clonotype showed up many times. The chain couples TRBV5-1 to TRBJ2-1; D is perhaps TRBD1 (6 bases). The ends were cut back, 2 bases at V and 0 bases at J, with 12 bases in the middle. Germline V gene data show CDR1 as SGHRS and CDR2 as YFSETQ. The CDR3 spans 16 residues. The CDR3 sequence: CASSLQGPSSYNEQFF. Written as DNA, the CDR3 is TGCGCCAGCAGCTTACAGGGCCCCAGCTCCTACAATGAGCAGTTCTTC.

V and J are TRBV12-3 or TRBV12-4 and TRBJ1-5; tentatively, D is TRBD1 (5 bases). This CDR3 is built from 14 residues. V dropped 6 bases and J dropped 9 bases, with 18 bases sitting between them. In DNA form, the CDR3 reads TGTGCCAGCAGAATATGGGGCCCTGAACGGCCCCAGCATTTT. Protein product: CASRIWGPERPQHF.

This clonotype was seen only a few times. CDR3 bases: TGTGCCAGCAGCTTAGAGGCAGGGAACTATGGCTACACCTTC. It codes for CASSLEAGNYGYTF. This rearrangement joins TRBV7-2 to TRBJ1-2; possible D gene TRBD1, 5 bases. Trimming left V 1 base short and J 2 bases short, with 8 bases between. Per the germline V gene, CDR1 is SGHTA and CDR2 is FQGNSA. The CDR3 runs 14 residues.

This clonotype came up once. The chain combines TRBV7-3 with TRBJ2-2; no firm D call. The CDR3 runs to 13 residues. Per the germline V gene, CDR1 is SGHTA and CDR2 is FQGTGA. V lost 5 bases, J lost 0 bases, and 4 bases lay in between. The CDR3 loop is CASSPANTGELFF. CDR3 nucleotide sequence: TGTGCCAGCAGCCCAGCGAACACCGGGGAGCTGTTTTTT.

This clonotype has ten or more counts. This chain connects TRBV27 to TRBJ1-5, with D unclear. Germline values: CDR1 MNHEY, CDR2 SMNVEV (reference sequence). V was trimmed by 6 bases and J by 2 bases, leaving 8 bases between them. The CDR3 consists of 13 residues. CDR3 nucleotides: TGTGCCAGCAGGCTCACCGGCAATCAGCCCCAGCATTTT. Its translation: CASRLTGNQPQHF.